Below, 29 T cell receptor beta chains from the same sample are listed, as sequenced in a study of Graves' ophthalmopathy and Graves' hyperthyroidism. TCR beta CDR3 amplification used RNA transcripts. Amplification began with first-round RT-PCR using HTBI primers, then second-round multiplex PCR was performed. TCRdb processed the multiplex PCR reads anew with MiXCR; each CDR3 protein has one entry. The repertoire holds over a million distinct CDR3 sequences, with less than 45% as singletons. Material for sequencing was peripheral blood or thyroid tissue (not recorded which). The receptors stem from an adult man with Graves' hyperthyroidism.

At least ten counts were recorded for this clonotype. This sequence joins TRBV7-2 and TRBJ2-7, with 9 bases identical to TRBD1. In germline, CDR1 is SGHTA, CDR2 FQGNSA. Germline trimming cut 1 base from V and 3 bases from J; bases unmatched to any gene: 4. CDR3 length: 15 amino acids. CDR3: CASSLGTGDYYEQYF. The CDR3 nucleotides are TGTGCCAGCAGCTTAGGGACAGGGGACTACTACGAGCAGTACTTC.

The V and J genes are TRBV2 and TRBJ2-2; tentatively, D is TRBD1 (5 bases). The CDR3 covers 16 residues. V shed 3 bases and J shed 5 bases, with 16 bases lying between them. Per the germline V gene, CDR1 is SNHLY and CDR2 is FYNNEI. CDR3 bases: TGTGCCAGCAGTGAGTATGGTCAGGGAAATACCGGGGAGCTGTTTTTT. Its protein product is CASSEYGQGNTGELFF.

At least ten counts were recorded for this clonotype. This chain uses TRBV9 with TRBJ2-7; no definite D call. The CDR3 spans 14 residues. Per germline, CDR1 SGDLS and CDR2 YYNGEE. Trimming took off 0 bases at V and 1 base at J, with 8 bases between the two ends. CDR3 protein: CASSVGASSYEQYF. DNA of the CDR3: TGTGCCAGCAGCGTAGGAGCGTCTTCCTACGAGCAGTACTTC.

Turning to this clonotype: The junction shows a germline mismatch at one end, possibly a read error. This chain uses TRBV7-3 with TRBJ1-2; tentative D call: TRBD1 (6 bases). CDR1 is SGHTA, CDR2 FQGTGA, per germline. The CDR3 runs to 15 residues. CDR3 bases: TGCGCCAGCAGCCACCGGGACACTACTAACTATGGCTACACCTTC. Amino acid sequence: CASSHRDTTNYGYTF.

This clonotype occurred a few times. The chain employs TRBV7-9 and TRBJ1-2, with D maybe TRBD1 (6 bases). The CDR3 runs to 12 residues. V was pared by 7 bases and J by 6 bases, with 12 bases between. The germline CDR1 and CDR2 sequences are SEHNR and FQNEAQ (reference sequence). The CDR3 spells CASNIQGNGYTF. CDR3 sequence (DNA): TGTGCCAGCAACATACAGGGAAATGGCTACACCTTC.

J is TRBJ2-7 and V is TRBV5-6, with D possibly TRBD2 on 5 matching bases. Trimming took 3 bases from V and 3 from J, leaving 25 bases between them. Germline values: CDR1 SGHDT, CDR2 YYEEEE. This CDR3 contains 18 residues. The CDR3 bases are TGTGCCAGCAGCTCGGTCCCCGGGAAAAACCTCAGAGGCTACGAGCAGTACTTC. The encoded protein is CASSSVPGKNLRGYEQYF.

This clonotype was counted at least ten times. The chain recombines TRBV6-2 or TRBV6-3 with TRBJ1-6; no firm D call. The CDR3 is 12 amino acids. Germline V lookup: CDR1 MNHEY, CDR2 SVGEGT. Trimming cost V 4 bases and J 13 bases, with 11 bases left between them. The DNA for the CDR3 is TGTGCCAGCAGTTCGGGAACTCTCCCCCTCCACTTT. It translates to CASSSGTLPLHF.

This clonotype was found many times. The chain is built from TRBV7-9 and TRBJ2-7; 7 bases match TRBD1. Trimming at V came to 2 bases and at J to 5 bases, leaving 0 bases not matched to a gene. The CDR3 has 12 residues. The germline gives CDR1 SEHNR, CDR2 FQNEAQ (reference sequence). DNA of the CDR3: TGTGCCAGCAGCTTAACAGGGGACGAGCAGTACTTC. It yields the protein CASSLTGDEQYF. Combining the CDR3 with reference TRBV7-9 and TRBJ2-7 gives the whole variable domain DTGVSQNPRHKITKRGQNVTFRCDPISEHNRLYWYRQTLGQGPEFLTYFQNEAQLEKSRLLSDRFSAERPKGSFSTLEIQRTEQGDSAMYLCASSLTGDEQYFGPGTRLTVT.

This rearrangement joins TRBV10-3 to TRBJ2-3; no clear D. Germline CDR1 reads ENHRY; CDR2 reads SYGVKD. The CDR3 runs 15 residues. V was cut by 4 bases and J by 4 bases, with 15 bases left in between. The CDR3 nucleotides are TGTGCCATCAGTGTGGGTAGGCGCGAGGCAGATACGCAGTATTTT. Protein: CAISVGRREADTQYF.

This clonotype was counted between two and nine times. The gene calls are TRBV11-2 and TRBJ1-1; no definite D call. V lost 1 base and J lost 4, with 19 bases in between. The CDR3 loop spans 17 amino acids. Germline-derived CDR1 and CDR2 are SGHAT and FQNNGV. CDR3 DNA: TGTGCCAGCAGCTTAGGGCTAATGAAAGGCTTGTCCACTGAAGCTTTCTTT. Its protein product is CASSLGLMKGLSTEAFF.

This clonotype was seen repeatedly, ten times or more. This chain links TRBV10-2 with TRBJ2-7, with a weak D call TRBD1 (5 bases). Looked up from germline, CDR1 is WSHSY and CDR2 is SAAADI. The V end lost 4 bases, the J end lost 4 bases, and 17 bases lay between the germline ends. The CDR3 contains 15 residues. In nucleotides, the CDR3 is TGCGCCAGCAGTGCGGAACAGGCAGGTTCTTACGAGCAGTACTTC. This encodes CASSAEQAGSYEQYF.

The CDR3 nucleotides are TGTGCCAGCAGAGCGGGTGACGAGCAGTACTTC. It encodes CASRAGDEQYF. The gene calls are TRBV2 and TRBJ2-7; perhaps TRBD2 as D (6 bases). This CDR3 spans 11 amino acids. Germline CDR1 is SNHLY and CDR2 is FYNNEI. V was pared by 6 bases and J by 5 bases, with 8 bases between.

The sample holds one count of this clonotype. The V gene is TRBV7-2, the J gene TRBJ2-5, with TRBD1 matching over 10 bases. The DNA end favors TRBJ2-1, so the J call may be wrong. Germline CDR1 is SGHTA and CDR2 is FQGNSA. The CDR3 has 15 amino acids. The CDR3 region has the DNA TGTGCCAGCAGCGTAGAGGGGACAGGGGACAATGAGCAGTTCTTC. It codes for CASSVEGTGDNEQFF.

A word on this clonotype: A clone one base away is much larger, so this may be a read error. The chain carries TRBV2 and TRBJ2-7, with TRBD1 matching 9 bases. Germline V gene data show CDR1 as SNHLY and CDR2 as FYNNEI. The CDR3 spans 14 residues. The ends lost 3 bases at V and 3 bases at J; junction bases unmatched: 3. The DNA of the CDR3 is TGTGCCAGCAGTGATGTGGGACAGGGCTACGAGCAGTACTTC. Its protein product is CASSDVGQGYEQYF.

The CDR3 DNA reads TGTGCCAGCAGTTACTCGATAGGGGCGGCTAACTATGGCTACACCTTC. It translates to CASSYSIGAANYGYTF. The gene calls are TRBV6-5 and TRBJ1-2; tentative D call: TRBD1 (5 bases). CDR3 length: 16 amino acids. Germline values: CDR1 MNHEY, CDR2 SVGAGI. V was clipped by 0 bases and J by 0 bases, with 11 bases between them.

This clonotype occurred many times. J is TRBJ2-5 and V is TRBV7-9, with 8 positions matching TRBD1. The CDR3 length is 17 residues. V was clipped by 5 bases and J by 2 bases; unmatched bases: 13. CDR1 SEHNR and CDR2 FQNEAQ come from the germline V gene (reference sequence). For the CDR3, the DNA is TGTGCCAGCAGCCTGCCAACAGGGGGACGGGGTCAAGAGACCCAGTACTTC. Its translation is CASSLPTGGRGQETQYF.

The chain is built from TRBV7-9 and TRBJ2-7; 9 positions agree with TRBD1. V gave up 2 bases and J gave up 2 bases; unmatched junction bases: 7. The germline CDR1 and CDR2 sequences are SEHNR and FQNEAQ (reference sequence). The CDR3 extends over 16 amino acids. CDR3 loop: CASSLPTGGSPYEQYF. The CDR3 nucleotides are TGTGCCAGCAGCTTACCCACAGGGGGCTCACCCTACGAGCAGTACTTC.

This clonotype was counted a few times. The chain links TRBV9 to TRBJ1-2, with D possibly TRBD1 on 6 matching bases. This CDR3 spans 16 amino acids. Germline V gives CDR1 SGDLS, CDR2 YYNGEE. Trimming shortened V by 4 bases and J by 2 bases, and 18 bases separated the two germline ends. The CDR3: CASSQTTGHLNYGYTF. Here the CDR3 DNA reads TGTGCCAGCAGCCAAACAACGGGACACCTAAACTATGGCTACACCTTC.

This clonotype was observed a handful of times. This rearrangement joins TRBV27 to TRBJ1-1, with a possible D match to TRBD1 (6 bases). CDR3 size: 12 residues. Germline lookup yields CDR1 MNHEY and CDR2 SMNVEV (reference sequence). Trimming took 4 bases from V and 11 from J, leaving 14 bases between them. CDR3 DNA: TGTGCCAGCAGTTACCAGGGGCGCAGGGCTTTCTTT. Translated, it gives CASSYQGRRAFF.

Concerning this clonotype itself: It may be a read error: a sequence one base away is much more abundant. V usage is TRBV20-1 and J usage is TRBJ2-7; D is undetermined. CDR3 length: 13 residues. V gave up 2 bases and J gave up 2 bases, with 10 bases separating them. CDR1 is DFQATT, CDR2 SNEGSKA, per germline (reference sequence). The CDR3, as DNA: TGCAGTGCTAGATGGGTCGGAACCTACGAGCAGTACTTC. Its protein product is CSARWVGTYEQYF.

This clonotype was observed at least ten times. V gene TRBV12-3 or TRBV12-4 combines with J gene TRBJ1-5; unclear D gene. The CDR3 is 13 amino acids. V lost 5 bases to trimming and J lost 5 bases, with 10 bases between them. CDR3 bases: TGTGCCAGCAGTAGACTTAGGGATCAGCCCCAGCATTTT. It specifies CASSRLRDQPQHF.

The CDR3 DNA sequence: TGTGCCAGCTCACGGCTGGGACAGACAGGCAGCTATGGCTACACCTTC. Translation: CASSRLGQTGSYGYTF. J is TRBJ1-2 and V is TRBV25-1; 7 positions agree with TRBD1. This CDR3 comprises 16 residues. The V and J ends lost 8 bases and 4 bases, in that order; junction bases with no gene match: 16. Germline V gene data show CDR1 as MGHDK and CDR2 as SYGVNS.

This clonotype was seen many times. The rearrangement links TRBV7-9 to TRBJ2-5; D gene ambiguous. Germline V gives CDR1 SEHNR, CDR2 FQNEAQ (reference sequence). V shed 6 bases and J shed 5 bases, with 13 bases lying between them. The CDR3 contains 13 residues. CDR3 loop: CASRSNVRETQYF. DNA of the CDR3: TGTGCCAGCAGATCTAACGTCCGCGAGACCCAGTACTTC.

V gene TRBV5-8 combines with J gene TRBJ2-7, with TRBD1 matching over 8 bases. The V segment lost 4 bases and the J segment 4 bases; nucleotides outside the gene matches: 7. Germline V gene lookup returns CDR1 SGHTS and CDR2 YDEGEE. There are 14 residues in the CDR3. The CDR3 spells CASSAPWTGYEQYF. The CDR3 nucleotides are TGTGCCAGCAGCGCGCCCTGGACAGGGTACGAGCAGTACTTC.

The chain links TRBV20-1 to TRBJ2-7; D may be TRBD2 (6 bases). The CDR3 length is 14 residues. Deletions cut 2 bases from V and 3 bases from J, with 14 bases between. The V gene's germline CDR1 is DFQATT and CDR2 SNEGSKA (reference sequence). The CDR3 DNA is TGCAGTGCTAGACAGGGATCGGGGGTCTACGAGCAGTACTTC. As protein: CSARQGSGVYEQYF.

On this clonotype: A read error may produce the germline difference seen at one junction end. V gene TRBV25-1 combines with J gene TRBJ2-7, with D tentatively TRBD1 (5 bases). This CDR3 is built from 16 residues. The germline gives CDR1 MGHDK, CDR2 SYGVNS. The CDR3 loop reads CACSAEKDSLSYEQYF. The CDR3 DNA is TGTGCCTGCAGTGCCGAAAAAGACAGCCTATCCTACGAGCAGTACTTC.

This clonotype was seen ten or more times. The J gene is TRBJ2-5, the V gene TRBV2, with 7 bases identical to TRBD1. Germline CDR1 SNHLY, CDR2 FYNNEI. The CDR3 spans 15 residues. After removal of 6 bases from V and 4 bases from J, the junction contained 11 bases not matched to a gene. The CDR3 loop reads CASREHGQVIETQYF. CDR3 DNA: TGTGCCAGCAGGGAACACGGACAGGTCATAGAGACCCAGTACTTC.

In this sample, this clonotype turned up many times. The chain carries TRBV20-1 and TRBJ2-7; D call uncertain. This CDR3 region has 10 residues. Trimming took 3 bases from V and 4 from J, leaving 4 bases between them. Germline lookup yields CDR1 DFQATT and CDR2 SNEGSKA (reference sequence). The CDR3 is CSASTYEQYF. CDR3 sequence (DNA): TGCAGTGCTAGTACTTACGAGCAGTACTTC.

The chain joins TRBV6-5 to TRBJ1-2; TRBD1 is a possible D gene (6 bases). Deletions cut 4 bases from V and 5 bases from J, with 20 bases between. Germline V lookup: CDR1 MNHEY, CDR2 SVGAGI. The CDR3 spans 16 residues. The CDR3 DNA is TGTGCCAGCAGTTTGACGTCTGGCGGGGGCCTTTATGGCTACACCTTC. It specifies CASSLTSGGGLYGYTF.